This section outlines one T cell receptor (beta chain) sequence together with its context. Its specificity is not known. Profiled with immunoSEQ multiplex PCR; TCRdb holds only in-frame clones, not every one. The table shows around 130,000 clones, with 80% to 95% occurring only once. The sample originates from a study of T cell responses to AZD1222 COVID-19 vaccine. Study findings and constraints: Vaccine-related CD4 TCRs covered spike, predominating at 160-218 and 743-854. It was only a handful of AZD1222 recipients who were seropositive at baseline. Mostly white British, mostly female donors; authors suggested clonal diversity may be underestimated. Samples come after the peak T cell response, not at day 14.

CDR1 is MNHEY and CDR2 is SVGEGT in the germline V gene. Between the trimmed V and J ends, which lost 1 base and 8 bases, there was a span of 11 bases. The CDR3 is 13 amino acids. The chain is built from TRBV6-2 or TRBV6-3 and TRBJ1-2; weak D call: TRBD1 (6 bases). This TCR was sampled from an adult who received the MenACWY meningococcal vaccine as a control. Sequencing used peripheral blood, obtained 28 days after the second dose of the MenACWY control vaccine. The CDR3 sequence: CASSYFTTGGYTF. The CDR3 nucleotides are TGTGCCAGCAGTTACTTTACGACAGGAGGCTACACCTTC.